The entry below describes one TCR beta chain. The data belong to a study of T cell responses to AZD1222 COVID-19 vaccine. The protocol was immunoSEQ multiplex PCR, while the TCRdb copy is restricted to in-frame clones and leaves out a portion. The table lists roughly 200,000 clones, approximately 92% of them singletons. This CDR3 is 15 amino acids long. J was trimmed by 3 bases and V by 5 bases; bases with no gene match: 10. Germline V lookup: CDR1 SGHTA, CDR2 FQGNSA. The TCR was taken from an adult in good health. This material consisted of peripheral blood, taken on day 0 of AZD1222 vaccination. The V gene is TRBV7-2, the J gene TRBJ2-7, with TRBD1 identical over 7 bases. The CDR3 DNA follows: TGTGCCAGCAGCCTCCCCCGACAGGGCGTCTACGAGCAGTACTTC. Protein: CASSLPRQGVYEQYF.